This record covers a single TCR beta chain. There is no known antigen for this receptor. The input lacks base qualities; no much larger clone sits a single base away. Clipping removes 0 bases from V and 0 bases from J, with 3 as the unmatched junction base count. CDR1 and CDR2 are drawn from the germline V gene: SGHNT, YENEEA. Including the terminal cysteine and phenylalanine, the CDR3 comprises 16 residues. Only the CDR3 DNA is retained, 48 bases long and in frame from the first base. The library relied on PCR. DNA from cultured CD4+ T cells underwent TCR sequencing with the Oncomine TCR Beta short-read assay at the Johns Hopkins FTIC core. The QIAamp micro DNA kit was used to extract genomic DNA from the cultured CD4+ T cells. Oncomine TCR Beta libraries made from cultured CD4+ T cells were pooled using unique dual indexes and sequenced on an Illumina iSeq 100. On the authors' methods: Non-productive sequences were removed, and CDR3s that did not start with C, did not end with F or W, or were shorter than 7 amino acids were discarded. The MANAFEST web application identified antigen-specific clonotypes by comparing peptide-stimulated wells against reference wells and other culture wells. An FDR below 0.05, an odds ratio above 5, and a productive frequency above 0.1% in at least two of three replicate wells were required for clones to be considered positive. Clonotypes that were significantly expanded in both SARS-CoV-2 spike wells and at least one common cold coronavirus spike condition were defined as cross-reactive. Using R version 3.6.1, CDR3 homology was evaluated through Levenshtein distances (stringdist) along with unrooted phylogenetic trees (ape). The public reads were run again by TCRdb, first through fastp at Q25 and then through MiXCR, and only productive beta chains were kept. Each CDR3 protein appears once, grouped with its most common genes and DNA. For this entry, the V and J calls and clone size follow TCRdb and not the study's own pipeline. The table for this sample lists tens of thousands of distinct CDR3 sequences; roughly 50% of them were counted only once. Of the sample, 13% falls within the top ten clones.

Read against the paper, the sample's time point label means: late sampling 161 to 241 days after vaccination in a few convalescent patients. Per the publication, the treatment or condition label means: roughly 11-day PBMC culture with coronavirus spike peptide pools or control peptides (ViraFEST assay). The ViraFEST assay was used in the study, in which antigen-specific T cells were expanded with peptide pools and expanded clonotypes were subsequently identified by TCR sequencing. The positive SARS-CoV-2 PCR tests of the convalescent patients were dated from March to December 2020, before the Alpha, Beta and Delta variants emerged in the United States. Each well held millions of PBMCs cultured with roughly 10 ug/ml peptide pools in IMDM containing roughly 5% human AB serum and 9.5 to 10 IU/ml IL-2. On days 3 and 7, half of the culture medium was replaced with fresh IL-2-containing medium. After 10 days of culture, CD4+ T cells were isolated by negative selection using the EasySep CD4+ T cell isolation kit. Ficoll-Paque Plus gradient centrifugation was used to isolate PBMCs from whole blood, and the isolated PBMCs were then either used fresh or cryopreserved at -140C. In general, triplicate wells were set up for every culture condition.

This sample is part of a study of vaccination and CD4 T cells after COVID-19 (dated by TCRdb to between 2021 and 2022). For the study in its entirety: SARS-CoV-2 positivity had been established in the convalescent patients by nasal swab PCR, and mild disease was recorded in under ten of these patients and severe disease in one. Each participant got two doses of either the Pfizer-BioNTech BNT162b2 vaccine (n=8) or the Moderna mRNA-1273 vaccine (n=2). Overlapping spike peptide pools from SARS-CoV-2 and from the common cold coronaviruses HCoV-NL63, HCoV-OC43 and HCoV-229E were used as culture stimuli. Control cultures received a CEFX viral epitope pool as the positive control, an HIV-1 Nef peptide pool as the negative control, or no peptide. A few convalescent patients gave samples both early after vaccination (day 14) and late after vaccination (days 161 to 241). Post-COVID blood samples from convalescent patients were collected a median of roughly 100 days after diagnosis, with a range of 35 to 161 days. The time from the second vaccine dose to post-vaccine blood sampling had a median of 72 days and ranged from about 12 to 250 days. In approximately eleven COVID-19 convalescent patients and a few infection-naive healthy vaccine recipients, the spike-specific CD4+ TCR repertoire before mRNA vaccination was compared with the repertoire after mRNA vaccination. The convalescent cohort comprised six males and four females, including two Hispanic individuals, seven Caucasians, two Asians and one multiracial person.

Overall study outcomes, separate from this receptor: The number of convalescent patients in the study was relatively small, and the study did not examine early timepoints following natural infection. In convalescent patients, a median roughly 86% of post-vaccine SARS-CoV-2-reactive clones were detected only after vaccination, suggesting vaccine-specific priming. Nearly all vaccine-specific clones in convalescent patients (304 of 307) were mono-reactive for SARS-CoV-2 spike rather than cross-reactive with common cold coronaviruses. The median number of SARS-CoV-2-reactive clonotypes rose from 21 after infection to around 40 after vaccination, but the change was not significant.

The sample in question was CD4+ T cells from blood, cultured in vitro, obtained about 7 months after SARS-CoV-2 vaccination. This TCR came from a human donor who had recovered from COVID-19. The sequence links TRBV11-3 to TRBJ2-7, and 9 bases in between align with TRBD2. The CDR3 here reads CASSLELAGNSYEQYF. The base sequence is TGTGCCAGCAGCTTAGAGCTAGCGGGGAACTCCTACGAGCAGTACTTC.